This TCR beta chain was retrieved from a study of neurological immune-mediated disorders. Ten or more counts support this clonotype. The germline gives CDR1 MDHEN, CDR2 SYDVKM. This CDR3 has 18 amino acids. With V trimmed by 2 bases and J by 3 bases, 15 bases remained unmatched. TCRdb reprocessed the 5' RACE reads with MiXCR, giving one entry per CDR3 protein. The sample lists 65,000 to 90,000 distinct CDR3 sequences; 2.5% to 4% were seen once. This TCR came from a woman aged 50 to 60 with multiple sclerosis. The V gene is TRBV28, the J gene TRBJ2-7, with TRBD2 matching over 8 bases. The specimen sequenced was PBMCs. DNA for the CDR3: TGTGCCAGCAGTTTAAATTACATCCGGGAGGGAACGCTCTACGAGCAGTACGTC. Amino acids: CASSLNYIREGTLYEQYV.